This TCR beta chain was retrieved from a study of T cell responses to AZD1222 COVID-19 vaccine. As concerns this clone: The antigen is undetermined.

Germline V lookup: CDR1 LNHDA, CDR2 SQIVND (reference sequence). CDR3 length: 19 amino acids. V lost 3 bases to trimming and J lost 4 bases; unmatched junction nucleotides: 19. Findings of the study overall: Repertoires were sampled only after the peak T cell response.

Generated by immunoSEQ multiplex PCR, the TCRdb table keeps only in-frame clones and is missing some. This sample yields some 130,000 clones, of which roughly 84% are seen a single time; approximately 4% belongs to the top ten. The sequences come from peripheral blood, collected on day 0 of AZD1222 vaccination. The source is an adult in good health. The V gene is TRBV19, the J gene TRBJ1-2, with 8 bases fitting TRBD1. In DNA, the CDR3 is TGTGCCAGTAGTATCGGGAGAACAGGGGGAGCAACCACTTTCTATGGCTACACCTTC. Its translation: CASSIGRTGGATTFYGYTF.